The present TCR beta chain was sequenced within a study of technical replicates of blood from several donors. Sequencing used immunoSEQ multiplex PCR; TCRdb keeps in-frame clones, though not all of them. The sample holds roughly 68,000 clones, 85% to 90% seen once. Germline V gene lookup returns CDR1 LGHNA and CDR2 YNFKEQ. Trimming removed 0 bases at V and 8 bases at J, with 11 bases between. CDR3 length: 14 residues. The sequence was obtained from a human donor in good health. Some clones in this sample may be carry-over from other donors' samples. Sequences were obtained from PBMCs. The chain links TRBV4-2 to TRBJ1-5; the D gene is possibly TRBD1 (6 bases). The CDR3 DNA reads TGTGCCAGCAGCCAAGATCCGGACAGTAAGCCCCAGCATTTT. Its translation: CASSQDPDSKPQHF.